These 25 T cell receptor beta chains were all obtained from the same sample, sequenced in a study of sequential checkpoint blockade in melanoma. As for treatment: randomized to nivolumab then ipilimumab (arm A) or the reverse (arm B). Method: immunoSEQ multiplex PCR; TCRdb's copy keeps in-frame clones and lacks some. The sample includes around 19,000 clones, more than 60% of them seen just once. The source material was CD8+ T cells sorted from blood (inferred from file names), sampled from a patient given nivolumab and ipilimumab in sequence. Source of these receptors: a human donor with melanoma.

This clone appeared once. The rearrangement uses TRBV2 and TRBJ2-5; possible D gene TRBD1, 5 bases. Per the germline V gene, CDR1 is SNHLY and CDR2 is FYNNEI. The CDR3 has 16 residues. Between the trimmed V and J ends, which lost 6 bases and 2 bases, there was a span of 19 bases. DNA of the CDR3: TGTGCCAGCAGGTCCTTCCCTGACAGATCGCAAGAGACCCAGTACTTC. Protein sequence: CASRSFPDRSQETQYF. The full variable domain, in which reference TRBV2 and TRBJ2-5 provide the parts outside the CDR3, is EPEVTQTPSHQVTQMGQEVILRCVPISNHLYFYWYRQILGQKVEFLVSFYNNEISEKSEIFDDQFSVERPDGSNFTLKIRSTKLEDSAMYFCASRSFPDRSQETQYFGPGTRLLVL.

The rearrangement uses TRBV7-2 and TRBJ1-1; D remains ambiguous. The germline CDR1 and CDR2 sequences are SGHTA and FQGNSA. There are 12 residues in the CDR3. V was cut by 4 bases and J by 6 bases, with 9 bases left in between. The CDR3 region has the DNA TGTGCCAGCAGCTCACTCGGGTCTGAAGCTTTCTTT. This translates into CASSSLGSEAFF.

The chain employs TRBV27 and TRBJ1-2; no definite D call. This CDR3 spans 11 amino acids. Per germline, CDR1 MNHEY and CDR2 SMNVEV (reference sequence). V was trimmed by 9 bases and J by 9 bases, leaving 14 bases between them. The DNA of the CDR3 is TGTGCCAGTCACTTTGATGGTCGCTACACCTTC. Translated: CASHFDGRYTF.

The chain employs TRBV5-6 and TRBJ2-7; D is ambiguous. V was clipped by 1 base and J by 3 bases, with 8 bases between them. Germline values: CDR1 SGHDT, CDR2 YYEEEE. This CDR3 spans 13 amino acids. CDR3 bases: TGTGCCAGCAGCTTGTCCTCAGGCTACGAGCAGTACGTC. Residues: CASSLSSGYEQYV.

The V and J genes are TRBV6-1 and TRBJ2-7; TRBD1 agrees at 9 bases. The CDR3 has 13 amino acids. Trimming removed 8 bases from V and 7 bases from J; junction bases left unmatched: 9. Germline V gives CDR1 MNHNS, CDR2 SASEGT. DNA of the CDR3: TGTGCCAGCGACCGTACAGGGGGCCGGGAGCAGTACTTC. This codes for CASDRTGGREQYF.

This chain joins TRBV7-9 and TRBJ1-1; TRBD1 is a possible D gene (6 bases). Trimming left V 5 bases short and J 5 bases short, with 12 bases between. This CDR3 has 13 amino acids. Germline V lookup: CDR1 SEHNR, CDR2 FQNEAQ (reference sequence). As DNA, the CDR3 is TGTGCCAGCAGCCAAAGGGGGGGAACTGAAGCTTTCTTT. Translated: CASSQRGGTEAFF.

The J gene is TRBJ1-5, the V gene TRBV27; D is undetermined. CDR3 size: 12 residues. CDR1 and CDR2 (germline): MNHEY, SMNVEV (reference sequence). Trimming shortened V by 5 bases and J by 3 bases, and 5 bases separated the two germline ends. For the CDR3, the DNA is TGTGCCAGCAGTCTTAACAATCAGCCCCAGCATTTT. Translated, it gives CASSLNNQPQHF.

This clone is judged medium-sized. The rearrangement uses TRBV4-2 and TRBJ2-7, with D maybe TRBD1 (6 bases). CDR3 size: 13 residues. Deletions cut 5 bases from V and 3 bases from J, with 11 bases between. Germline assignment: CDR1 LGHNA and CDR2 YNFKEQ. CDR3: CASSAQGGYEQYF. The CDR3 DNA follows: TGTGCCAGCAGCGCACAGGGCGGCTACGAGCAGTACTTC.

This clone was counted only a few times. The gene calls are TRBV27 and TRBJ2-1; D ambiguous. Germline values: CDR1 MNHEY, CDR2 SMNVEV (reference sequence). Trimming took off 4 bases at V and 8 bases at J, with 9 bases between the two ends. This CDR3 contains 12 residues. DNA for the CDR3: TGTGCCAGCAGTTATAACTCGGATGAGCAGTTCTTC. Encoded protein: CASSYNSDEQFF.

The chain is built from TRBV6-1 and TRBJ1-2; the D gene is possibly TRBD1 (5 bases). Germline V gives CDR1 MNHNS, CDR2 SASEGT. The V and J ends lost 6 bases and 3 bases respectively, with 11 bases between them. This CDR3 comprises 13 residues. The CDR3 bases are TGTGCCAGCAGACCCCGGGGGGACTATGGCTACACCTTC. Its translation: CASRPRGDYGYTF.

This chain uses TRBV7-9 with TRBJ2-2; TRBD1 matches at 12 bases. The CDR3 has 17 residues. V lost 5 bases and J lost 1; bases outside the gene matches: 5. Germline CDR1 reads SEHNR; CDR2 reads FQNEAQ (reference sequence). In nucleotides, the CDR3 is TGTGCCAGCAGCCGGGACAGGGGGCGAGAGAACACCGGGGAGCTGTTTTTT. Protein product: CASSRDRGRENTGELFF. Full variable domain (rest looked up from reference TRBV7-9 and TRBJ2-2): DTGVSQNPRHKITKRGQNVTFRCDPISEHNRLYWYRQTLGQGPEFLTYFQNEAQLEKSRLLSDRFSAERPKGSFSTLEIQRTEQGDSAMYLCASSRDRGRENTGELFFGEGSRLTVL.

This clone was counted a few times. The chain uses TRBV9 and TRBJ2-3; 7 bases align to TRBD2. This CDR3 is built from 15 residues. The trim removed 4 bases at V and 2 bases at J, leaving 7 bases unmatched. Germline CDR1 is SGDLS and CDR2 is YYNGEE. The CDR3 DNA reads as TGTGCCAGCAGCACCCAGCGGGATTACACAGATACGCAGTATTTT. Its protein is CASSTQRDYTDTQYF.

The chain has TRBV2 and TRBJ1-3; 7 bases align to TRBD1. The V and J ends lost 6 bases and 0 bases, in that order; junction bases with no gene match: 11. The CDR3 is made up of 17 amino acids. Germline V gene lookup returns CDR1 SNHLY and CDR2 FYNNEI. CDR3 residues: CASREYLGQLSGNTIYF. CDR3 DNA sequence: TGTGCCAGCAGGGAGTACTTGGGACAGCTCTCTGGAAACACCATATATTTT.

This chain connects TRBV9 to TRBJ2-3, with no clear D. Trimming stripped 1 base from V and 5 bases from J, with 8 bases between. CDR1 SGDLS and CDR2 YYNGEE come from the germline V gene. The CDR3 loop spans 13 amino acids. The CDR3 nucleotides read TGTGCCAGCAGCGTACTATCGGGAGATACGCAGTATTTT. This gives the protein CASSVLSGDTQYF.

In DNA, the CDR3 is TGTGCCAGCAGCCCAGCGAGCGGGAGGATCAATGAGCAGTTCTTC. Amino acid sequence: CASSPASGRINEQFF. The genes are TRBV11-2 and TRBJ2-1; 9 nucleotides align to TRBD2. Unmatched junction bases numbered 8, after V lost 5 bases and J lost 6 bases. CDR3 size: 15 residues. Germline CDR1 and CDR2: SGHAT and FQNNGV.

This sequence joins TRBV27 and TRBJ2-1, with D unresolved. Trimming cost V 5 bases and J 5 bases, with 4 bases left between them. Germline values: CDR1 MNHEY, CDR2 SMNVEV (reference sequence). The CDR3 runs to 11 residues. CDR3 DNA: TGTGCCAGCAGTCAAAACAATGAGCAGTTCTTC. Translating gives CASSQNNEQFF.

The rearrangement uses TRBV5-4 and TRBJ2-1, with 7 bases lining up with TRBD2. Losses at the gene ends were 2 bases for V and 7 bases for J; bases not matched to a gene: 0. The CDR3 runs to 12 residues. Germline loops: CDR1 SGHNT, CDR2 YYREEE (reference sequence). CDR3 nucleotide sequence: TGTGCCAGCAGCTTCGGGAGGAATGAGCAGTTCTTC. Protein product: CASSFGRNEQFF.

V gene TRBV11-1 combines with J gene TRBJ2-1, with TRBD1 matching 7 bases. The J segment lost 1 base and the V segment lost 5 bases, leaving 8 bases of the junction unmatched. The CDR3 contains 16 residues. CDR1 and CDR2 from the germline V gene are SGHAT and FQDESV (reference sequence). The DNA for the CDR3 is TGTGCCAGCAGCACGAGACAGGGAACATCCTACAATGAGCAGTTCTTC. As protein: CASSTRQGTSYNEQFF.

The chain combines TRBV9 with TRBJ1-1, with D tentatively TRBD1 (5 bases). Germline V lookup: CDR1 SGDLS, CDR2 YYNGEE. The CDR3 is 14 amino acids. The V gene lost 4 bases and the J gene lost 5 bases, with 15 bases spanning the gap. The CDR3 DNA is TGTGCCAGCAGCTTCCAGGGATCGTTAACTGAAGCTTTCTTT. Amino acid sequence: CASSFQGSLTEAFF.

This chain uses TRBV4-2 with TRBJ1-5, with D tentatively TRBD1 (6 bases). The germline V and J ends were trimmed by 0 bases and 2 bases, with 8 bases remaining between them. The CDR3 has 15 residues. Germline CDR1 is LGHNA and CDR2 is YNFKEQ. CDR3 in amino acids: CASSQDSGGNQPQHF. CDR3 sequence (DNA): TGTGCCAGCAGCCAAGATTCAGGGGGCAATCAGCCCCAGCATTTT.

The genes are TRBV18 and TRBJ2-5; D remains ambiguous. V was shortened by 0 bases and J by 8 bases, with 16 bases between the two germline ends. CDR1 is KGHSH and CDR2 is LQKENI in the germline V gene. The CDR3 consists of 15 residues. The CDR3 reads CASSPPELSKRTQYF. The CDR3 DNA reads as TGTGCCAGCTCACCACCTGAATTGTCAAAGAGAACCCAGTACTTC.

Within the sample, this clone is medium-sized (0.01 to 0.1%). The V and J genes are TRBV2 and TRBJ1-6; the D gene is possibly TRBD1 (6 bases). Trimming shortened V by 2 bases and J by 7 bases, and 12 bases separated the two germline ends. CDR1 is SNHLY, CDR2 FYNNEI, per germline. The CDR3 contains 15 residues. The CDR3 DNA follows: TGTGCCAGCAGTGAATGGGGGCTGGGGAATTCACCCCTCCACTTT. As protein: CASSEWGLGNSPLHF.

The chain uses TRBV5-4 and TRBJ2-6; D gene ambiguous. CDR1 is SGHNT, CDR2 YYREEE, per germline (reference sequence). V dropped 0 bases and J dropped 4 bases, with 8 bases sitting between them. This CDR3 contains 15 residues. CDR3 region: CASSLGTMGANVLTF. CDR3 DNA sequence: TGTGCCAGCAGCTTGGGAACTATGGGGGCCAACGTCCTGACTTTC.

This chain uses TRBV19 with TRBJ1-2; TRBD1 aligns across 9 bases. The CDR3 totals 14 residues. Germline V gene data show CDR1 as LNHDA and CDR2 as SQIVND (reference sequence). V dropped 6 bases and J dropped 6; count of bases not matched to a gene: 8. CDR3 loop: CASRSGTGLHGYTF. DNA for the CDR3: TGTGCCAGTAGATCCGGGACAGGGCTTCATGGCTACACCTTC.

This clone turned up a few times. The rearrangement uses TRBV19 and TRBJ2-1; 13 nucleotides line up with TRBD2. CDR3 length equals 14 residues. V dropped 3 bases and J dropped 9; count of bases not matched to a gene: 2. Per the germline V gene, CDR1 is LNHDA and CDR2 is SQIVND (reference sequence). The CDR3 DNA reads TGTGCCAGTAGTATCAGGACTAGCGGGGGTGAGCAGTTCTTC. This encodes CASSIRTSGGEQFF.